Reported below is one TCR beta chain. Its antigen is not known. This record comes from a study of OX40 agonist ivuxolimab in advanced cancers. The study, taken as a whole, reports: Dosing at 0.1 to 3.0 mg/kg was accompanied by clonal expansion of CD4+ and CD8+ blood T cells by week 6.

TCRdb keeps only in-frame clones here, not all; method: immunoSEQ multiplex PCR. In the table there are approximately 32,000 clones, approximately 86% of which are singletons. CDR1 is MNHEY and CDR2 is SVGAGI in the germline V gene. The V and J ends lost 6 bases and 5 bases respectively, with 19 bases between them. CDR3 size: 15 residues. The chain is built from TRBV6-5 and TRBJ2-5; a weak D match, TRBD1 (6 bases). The receptor was isolated from an adult with an advanced solid tumor such as melanoma, head and neck, liver or kidney cancer. The sequencing used CD4+ or CD8+ T cells sorted from blood, collected in a trial of the OX40 agonist ivuxolimab. CDR3 loop: CASSPPGTIGETQYF. Written as DNA, the CDR3 is TGTGCCAGCAGCCCCCCCGGGACAATTGGGGAGACCCAGTACTTC.